This passage covers 18 T cell receptor beta chains from one sample sequenced in a study of OX40 agonist ivuxolimab in advanced cancers. Sequencing was performed with immunoSEQ multiplex PCR; in TCRdb, only in-frame clones are kept and a portion is missing. The data contain roughly 57,000 clones, 84% of them singletons. This specimen was CD4+ or CD8+ T cells sorted from blood, taken in a trial of the OX40 agonist ivuxolimab. These TCRs come from an adult with an advanced solid tumor such as melanoma, head and neck, liver or kidney cancer.

The V gene is TRBV7-2, the J gene TRBJ2-1; 8 nucleotides line up with TRBD1. This CDR3 contains 15 residues. J lost 8 bases, V lost 5 bases, and 11 bases had no gene match. The germline V gene has CDR1 SGHTA and CDR2 FQGNSA. DNA for the CDR3: TGTGCCAGCAGCCCTCAGACAGGGGAGTTGGATGAGCAGTTCTTC. Translating it yields CASSPQTGELDEQFF.

The chain has TRBV6-1 and TRBJ2-3; D may correspond to TRBD1 or TRBD2 (5 bases each). The CDR3 runs to 15 residues. CDR1 and CDR2 from the germline V gene are MNHNS and SASEGT. The V end was cut by 2 bases, the J end by 2 bases, with 11 bases between. The CDR3 sequence is CASSEWGILTDTQYF. The CDR3 DNA reads as TGTGCCAGCAGTGAATGGGGGATCCTCACAGATACGCAGTATTTT.

The V and J genes are TRBV21-1 and TRBJ2-5. TRBV21-1 constitutes a pseudogene. The CDR3 spans 13 residues. This CDR3 reads CASSKAFKETQYF. The CDR3 DNA follows: TGTGCCAGCAGCAAAGCGTTTAAGGAGACCCAGTACTTC.

The J gene is TRBJ1-1, the V gene TRBV20-1; D not resolved. V lost 7 bases to trimming and J lost 6 bases, with 9 bases between them. The CDR3 is 10 amino acids. Germline V gene data show CDR1 as DFQATT and CDR2 as SNEGSKA (reference sequence). The CDR3 sequence: CSVEPPEAFF. The CDR3 coding sequence is TGCAGTGTTGAGCCCCCTGAAGCTTTCTTT.

The chain couples TRBV27 to TRBJ2-7, with D perhaps assigned TRBD1 or TRBD2 (7 bases each). The CDR3 extends over 16 amino acids. CDR1 and CDR2 (germline): MNHEY, SMNVEV (reference sequence). The V gene lost 5 bases and the J gene lost 4 bases, with 21 bases spanning the gap. For the CDR3, the DNA is TGTGCCAGCAGTCCCGCCCTGGGAGGGGGCGAGTACGAGCAGTACTTC. It encodes CASSPALGGGEYEQYF.

V is TRBV5-4 and J is TRBJ1-2; possible D gene TRBD1, 5 bases. CDR1 is SGHNT, CDR2 YYREEE, per germline (reference sequence). The CDR3 has 14 residues. V was shortened by 2 bases and J by 4 bases, with 12 bases between the two germline ends. Written as DNA, the CDR3 is TGTGCCAGCAGCTTCGGGGGAAGCGGCTATGGCTACACCTTC. This sequence encodes CASSFGGSGYGYTF.

The rearrangement links TRBV5-1 to TRBJ2-5; maybe TRBD1 (6 bases). The V end was cut by 6 bases, the J end by 7 bases, with 22 bases between. Looked up from germline, CDR1 is SGHRS and CDR2 is YFSETQ. This CDR3 is built from 15 residues. The DNA for the CDR3 is TGCGCCAGCACCCCGGATACCGGGACATTCGGGACCCAGTACTTC. Translation: CASTPDTGTFGTQYF.

The V call is TRBV27, the J call TRBJ1-1; no firm D call. V was cut by 5 bases and J by 7 bases, with 14 bases left in between. Germline assignment: CDR1 MNHEY and CDR2 SMNVEV (reference sequence). The CDR3 totals 13 residues. CDR3 residues: CASSAFIGFEAFF. The CDR3 region has the DNA TGTGCCAGCAGTGCATTTATAGGCTTTGAAGCTTTCTTT.

The chain joins TRBV5-4 to TRBJ1-2; 8 positions agree with TRBD1. This CDR3 region has 15 residues. Germline CDR1 SGHNT, CDR2 YYREEE (reference sequence). The trim removed 3 bases at V and 4 bases at J, leaving 8 bases unmatched. The CDR3 sequence: CASSSVQDRAYGYTF. As DNA, the CDR3 is TGTGCCAGCAGCTCCGTCCAGGACAGGGCCTATGGCTACACCTTC.

The V and J genes are TRBV27 and TRBJ1-5; TRBD1 matches at 8 bases. The CDR3 length is 15 residues. Trimming took 5 bases from V and 7 from J; bases not matched to a gene: 10. Germline assignment: CDR1 MNHEY and CDR2 SMNVEV (reference sequence). CDR3 nucleotide sequence: TGTGCCAGCAGTCAGGGGGCAGGGGGACGGCAGCCCCAGCATTTT. It translates to CASSQGAGGRQPQHF.

V is TRBV28 and J is TRBJ1-5, with TRBD1 as a possible D gene (5 bases). CDR1 is MDHEN, CDR2 SYDVKM, per germline. This CDR3 spans 15 amino acids. The ends were cut back, 5 bases at V and 2 bases at J, with 13 bases in the middle. The CDR3 here is CASSRKLGGNQPQHF. Written as DNA, the CDR3 is TGTGCCAGCAGTCGTAAATTGGGGGGCAATCAGCCCCAGCATTTT.

The V call is TRBV5-8, the J call TRBJ2-3, with D uncertain. V was pared by 0 bases and J by 1 base, with 6 bases between. Germline loops: CDR1 SGHTS, CDR2 YDEGEE. The CDR3 spans 14 residues. The CDR3 protein is CASSLDRGTDTQYF. The CDR3 DNA reads as TGTGCCAGCAGCTTGGACAGAGGCACAGATACGCAGTATTTT.

The V and J genes are TRBV29-1 and TRBJ2-5; D may be TRBD1 (8 bases). The CDR3 consists of 14 residues. The V gene's germline CDR1 is SQVTM and CDR2 ANQGSEA. V shed 2 bases and J shed 4 bases, with 14 bases lying between them. The CDR3 loop reads CSVESGTGGETQYF. CDR3 nucleotides: TGCAGCGTTGAAAGCGGGACAGGAGGAGAGACCCAGTACTTC.

CDR3 sequence reads: CASSRETAFNYEQYF. The CDR3, as DNA: TGTGCCAGCAGTCGTGAAACAGCCTTTAACTACGAGCAGTACTTC. J is TRBJ2-7 and V is TRBV6-5, with D unresolved. The V gene's germline CDR1 is MNHEY and CDR2 SVGAGI. The CDR3 runs to 15 residues. The V gene lost 5 bases and the J gene lost 3 bases, with 17 bases spanning the gap.

The chain is built from TRBV6-1 and TRBJ1-5; D is perhaps TRBD1 (6 bases). The CDR3 contains 16 residues. Between the trimmed V and J ends, which lost 2 bases and 5 bases, there was a span of 16 bases. Germline CDR1 is MNHNS and CDR2 is SASEGT. The CDR3 here is CASSESGVFDHQPQHF. CDR3 coding DNA: TGTGCCAGCAGTGAATCAGGGGTGTTCGACCATCAGCCCCAGCATTTT.

The chain uses TRBV7-9 and TRBJ2-7, with D perhaps given as TRBD1 or TRBD2 (5 bases each). Germline V gene lookup returns CDR1 SEHNR and CDR2 FQNEAQ (reference sequence). This CDR3 is built from 15 residues. Deletions cut 1 base from V and 2 bases from J, with 12 bases between. The CDR3: CASSLGGAAPYEQYF. In DNA form, the CDR3 reads TGTGCCAGCAGCTTAGGAGGGGCGGCTCCCTACGAGCAGTACTTC.

This rearrangement joins TRBV11-2 to TRBJ2-5; TRBD2 matches at 10 bases. Germline CDR1 SGHAT, CDR2 FQNNGV. V trimming: 3 bases; J trimming: 4 bases; junction bases outside the gene matches: 11. This CDR3 spans 17 amino acids. The CDR3 nucleotides read TGTGCCAGCAGCTTGAAGGTTAGCGGGAGGAGCGGAGAGACCCAGTACTTC. Encoded protein: CASSLKVSGRSGETQYF.

This clone has only one observation. The V gene is TRBV18, the J gene TRBJ1-3; 8 bases are a match to TRBD1. Germline V gene sequence: CDR1 KGHSH, CDR2 LQKENI. CDR3 length: 14 residues. Unmatched junction bases numbered 0, after V lost 5 bases and J lost 0 bases. This CDR3 reads CASSGQGSGNTIYF. CDR3 in DNA: TGTGCCAGCTCAGGACAGGGCTCTGGAAACACCATATATTTT.